These 2 T cell receptor beta chains came from one sample sequenced in a study of cytomegalovirus exposure and HLA in healthy donors. PCR amplification relied on 60 Vbeta primers (plus 13 Jbeta primers). Profiled with immunoSEQ multiplex PCR; TCRdb holds only in-frame clones, not every one. The sample shows 150,000 to 200,000 clones, approximately 80% of them seen only once. Sequenced material: PBMCs. These receptors came from a woman in her 40s in good health and CMV-seropositive.

The chain recombines TRBV30 with TRBJ1-2; 7 bases map to TRBD1. Looked up from germline, CDR1 is GTSNPN and CDR2 is SVGIG (reference sequence). This CDR3 has 13 amino acids. After removal of 2 bases from V and 7 bases from J, the junction contained 7 bases not matched to a gene. The CDR3 region is CAWSPGQVPGYTF. The CDR3 nucleotides read TGTGCCTGGAGTCCCGGACAGGTCCCTGGCTACACCTTC. Full variable domain (remainder filled in from reference TRBV30 and TRBJ1-2): SQTIHQWPATLVQPVGSPLSLECTVEGTSNPNLYWYRQAAGRGLQLLFYSVGIGQISSEVPQNLSASRPQDRQFILSSKKLLLSDSGFYLCAWSPGQVPGYTFGSGTRLTVV.

V and J are TRBV10-3 and TRBJ1-1, with D perhaps TRBD1 (6 bases). Germline-derived CDR1 and CDR2 are ENHRY and SYGVKD. This CDR3 comprises 15 residues. Trimming removed 0 bases at V and 4 bases at J, with 12 bases between. CDR3 DNA: TGTGCCATCAGTGAGTCAATGGGGGCCCGCACTGAAGCTTTCTTT. Amino acid sequence: CAISESMGARTEAFF.